Listed below are T cell receptor beta chains from one sample, sequenced in a study of neurological immune-mediated disorders. TCRdb passed the 5' RACE reads through MiXCR, listing each CDR3 protein once. The sample includes approximately 39,000 distinct CDR3 sequences, around 7% seen only once; the top ten take about 6%. Source material: CD4+ T cells from blood. The source is a man aged 45-65 years in good health. Both conserved end residues are part of each CDR3. Fields, in order: V gene, J gene, CDR3 length, CDR3 protein.

v_gene: TRBV5-1; j_gene: TRBJ1-5; len: 17; CDR3aa: CASSLFISDLNSQPQHF
v_gene: TRBV6-2/TRBV6-3; j_gene: TRBJ2-7; len: 13; CDR3aa: CASRLRGPYEQYF
v_gene: TRBV5-4; j_gene: TRBJ2-1; len: 18; CDR3aa: CASSGGTSGLSSYNEQFF
v_gene: TRBV7-2; j_gene: TRBJ2-5; len: 16; CDR3aa: CASSWYRGRGVETQYF
v_gene: TRBV5-4; j_gene: TRBJ2-1; len: 17; CDR3aa: CASSPGGPSLQTDEQFF
v_gene: TRBV20-1; j_gene: TRBJ2-2; len: 14; CDR3aa: CSARVGGSTGELFF
v_gene: TRBV19; j_gene: TRBJ2-6; len: 15; CDR3aa: CASGDRAGGANVLTF
v_gene: TRBV5-1; j_gene: TRBJ2-7; len: 14; CDR3aa: CASSLGDRTYEQYF
v_gene: TRBV3-1; j_gene: TRBJ2-7; len: 15; CDR3aa: CASSQAGTGSYEQYF
v_gene: TRBV11-3; j_gene: TRBJ2-1; len: 16; CDR3aa: CASSLRTSGYNNEQFF
v_gene: TRBV5-5; j_gene: TRBJ1-1; len: 14; CDR3aa: CASSFGPGSTEAFF
v_gene: TRBV28; j_gene: TRBJ2-3; len: 14; CDR3aa: CASSPDVLIDTQYF
v_gene: TRBV12-3/TRBV12-4; j_gene: TRBJ2-3; len: 13; CDR3aa: CASSLTRRSTQYF
v_gene: TRBV29-1; j_gene: TRBJ2-1; len: 16; CDR3aa: CSVEIPSKGRTNEQFF
v_gene: TRBV20-1; j_gene: TRBJ1-4; len: 14; CDR3aa: CSARDGGKDEKLFF
v_gene: TRBV27; j_gene: TRBJ1-3; len: 15; CDR3aa: CASRPGQGIGNTIYF
v_gene: TRBV6-5; j_gene: TRBJ2-7; len: 11; CDR3aa: CASSSLGEQYF
v_gene: TRBV18; j_gene: TRBJ1-1; len: 13; CDR3aa: CATRSGLNTEAFF
v_gene: TRBV27; j_gene: TRBJ1-4; len: 15; CDR3aa: CASRRQGTTNEKLFF
v_gene: TRBV28; j_gene: TRBJ1-6; len: 10; CDR3aa: CASGSSPLHF
v_gene: TRBV19; j_gene: TRBJ2-7; len: 14; CDR3aa: CASSRTSGTYEQYF
v_gene: TRBV20-1; j_gene: TRBJ2-3; len: 17; CDR3aa: CSAQRPSGSPSTDTQYF
v_gene: TRBV7-2; j_gene: TRBJ1-6; len: 15; CDR3aa: CASSLEGARNSPLHF
v_gene: TRBV5-4; j_gene: TRBJ1-1; len: 17; CDR3aa: CASSPYERGKLGTEAFF
v_gene: TRBV5-1; j_gene: TRBJ1-1; len: 13; CDR3aa: CASAPRRDTEAFF
v_gene: TRBV7-8; j_gene: TRBJ2-5; len: 13; CDR3aa: CASSAQKRETQYF
v_gene: TRBV5-1; j_gene: TRBJ2-5; len: 15; CDR3aa: CASSLGQGKLETQYF
v_gene: TRBV7-3; j_gene: TRBJ2-1; len: 16; CDR3aa: CASSPSGGSSYNEQFF
v_gene: TRBV7-2; j_gene: TRBJ2-2; len: 15; CDR3aa: CASSSRPVYTGELFF
v_gene: TRBV6-2/TRBV6-3; j_gene: TRBJ2-1; len: 18; CDR3aa: CASTVLAGGVRSYNEQFF
v_gene: TRBV28; j_gene: TRBJ2-7; len: 16; CDR3aa: CASSFGAFRGDYEQYF